These 27 T cell receptor beta chains were sequenced from one sample in a study of tumor-infiltrating lymphocytes in primary liver carcinoma. Making TCR beta cDNA involved 400 to 600 ng total RNA and a constant-region primer. Employing slightly modified ARM-PCR, three nested multiplex PCR rounds were run, and these gave rise to the TCR beta libraries. Researchers ran the first two PCR rounds for roughly 11 cycles each with TRBV1-TRBV30 forward primers and a C-beta reverse primer. TCRdb recomputed calls from the multiplex PCR reads with MiXCR, one row per CDR3 protein. Here the sample spans just over 30,000 distinct CDR3 sequences, around 71% being singletons. Co-extraction of both nucleic acids (RNA and DNA) used about 18-34 mg of unsorted bulk tissue. The source material was liver tumor tissue from sampling region 3. Subset defined: tumor region T3, left-lateral pole. The source of these receptors is a woman aged 25 to 45 with primary liver carcinoma and hepatitis B virus infection.

A note on this clonotype: One end of the junction does not line up with germline, which may come from a read error. The J gene is TRBJ1-1, the V gene TRBV11-2, with TRBD1 matching over 9 bases. The V gene's germline CDR1 is SGHAT and CDR2 FQNNGV. The CDR3 consists of 13 residues. The CDR3 protein is CASSVTGGTETFF. CDR3 sequence (DNA): TGTGCCAGCAGCGTCACAGGGGGCACTGAAACTTTCTTT.

There are a few counts of this clonotype. The V gene is TRBV5-6, the J gene TRBJ2-7, with a weak D call TRBD1 (5 bases). Trimming stripped 2 bases from V and 10 bases from J, with 19 bases between. In germline, CDR1 is SGHDT, CDR2 YYEEEE. The CDR3 sequence is 14 residues long. The CDR3 reads CASSFGIGAFEQYF. In DNA, the CDR3 is TGTGCCAGCAGCTTTGGGATAGGGGCCTTCGAACAGTACTTC.

To note about this clonotype: Given a much more abundant clone one base away, this may be a read error. V gene TRBV5-6 combines with J gene TRBJ1-1, with TRBD1 as a possible D gene (6 bases). CDR3 length equals 12 residues. Germline CDR1 and CDR2: SGHDT and YYEEEE. As DNA, the CDR3 is TGTGCCAGCGGGCGTGGGGACACTGAAGTTTTCTTT. Encoded protein: CASGRGDTEVFF.

On this clonotype itself: This clone may be a read error of a much larger clone one base away. This chain links TRBV11-2 with TRBJ1-1; D ambiguous. Per germline, CDR1 SGHAT and CDR2 FQNNGV. The CDR3 sequence is 13 residues long. The CDR3 DNA sequence: TGTACCAACAGCTTAACAAAGAACACTGAAGCTTTCTTC. Protein sequence: CTNSLTKNTEAFF.

The gene calls are TRBV29-1 and TRBJ1-2; D is unclear. The CDR3 consists of 13 residues. In germline, CDR1 is SQVTM, CDR2 ANQGSEA. The germline V and J ends were trimmed by 5 bases and 11 bases, with 21 bases remaining between them. This CDR3 is CSVMSLTGEGYTF. The CDR3 DNA sequence: TGCAGCGTTATGTCTTTGACCGGGGAAGGTTACACCTTC.

About this clonotype: A junction boundary mismatches the germline segment, possibly from a read error. The chain links TRBV12-3 or TRBV12-4 to TRBJ2-5, with D perhaps matching TRBD2 (6 bases). The CDR3 is made up of 15 amino acids. CDR3 bases: TGTGGTAGCAGCACCTACCCCGGGAGCGAAGAGACCCAGCACTTC. Translation: CGSSTYPGSEETQHF.

This clonotype was counted a single time. The chain uses TRBV30 and TRBJ2-5; D gene uncertain. Trimming cost V 5 bases and J 5 bases, with 12 bases left between them. The CDR3 consists of 12 residues. Germline V gene lookup returns CDR1 GTSNPN and CDR2 SVGIG (reference sequence). The CDR3 spells CAWDWPRETQYF. CDR3 nucleotide sequence: TGTGCCTGGGACTGGCCAAGGGAGACCCAGTACTTC.

Note on this clonotype: The junction departs from the called germline gene at one end, perhaps through a read error. The chain is built from TRBV4-1 and TRBJ2-1, with a tentative D call TRBD1 (6 bases). CDR3 size: 16 residues. CDR1 and CDR2 (germline): MGHRA, YSYEKL. Here the CDR3 DNA reads TGCGCCAGCAGCCAAGTGTCGTCGACAGGATACAATGGGCAGTTCTTC. Residues: CASSQVSSTGYNGQFF.

On this clonotype: This may be a read error, as it is one base from a much larger clone. The chain uses TRBV7-2 and TRBJ2-2; 8 bases map to TRBD2. From germline, CDR1 is SGHTA and CDR2 FQGNSA. The CDR3 is 15 amino acids. V was pared by 6 bases and J by 6 bases, with 9 bases of the junction left unmatched. CDR3 DNA: TGTGCCAGCAGGGGCGGGGGGACAATCGCCGGGGAGCTGTTTTTT. Translated, it gives CASRGGGTIAGELFF.

A remark on this clonotype: Because the CDR3 is missing its conserved closing phenylalanine or tryptophan, this is likely a read error. The CDR3 here is CASSLERPHNEQFL. The CDR3 DNA sequence: TGTGCCAGCAGCTTAGAACGGCCACATAATGAGCAGTTCCTC. The gene calls are TRBV11-2 and TRBJ2-1, with no clear D. V was pared by 0 bases and J by 7 bases, with 10 bases between. The CDR3 contains 14 residues. The germline gives CDR1 SGHAT, CDR2 FQNNGV.

About this clonotype: The conserved final phenylalanine or tryptophan is absent from the CDR3, which likely points to a read error. The J gene is TRBJ2-5, the V gene TRBV11-2; a weak D match, TRBD2 (5 bases). V was shortened by 4 bases and J by 7 bases, with 16 bases between the two germline ends. Germline CDR1 and CDR2: SGHAT and FQNNGV. This CDR3 is 14 amino acids long. The CDR3 DNA reads as TGTGCCAGCAGCTCCCGGGAACTAGTGGGGACCCAGTACTAC. Residues: CASSSRELVGTQYY.

Points on this clonotype: A much larger clone lies a single base off, so this may be a read error. The chain links TRBV11-2 to TRBJ2-5; no firm D call. The CDR3 loop spans 14 amino acids. CDR1 is SGHAT, CDR2 FQNNGV, per germline. CDR3 nucleotides: TGTGCCAGCACCTTAGAATCCGGTCCCGGGACCCAGTACTTC. Translated, it gives CASTLESGPGTQYF.

Here the CDR3 DNA reads TGTGCCAGCAGCGTAGACGGACACCCTTCGCACACAGATACGCAGTATTTT. Protein sequence: CASSVDGHPSHTDTQYF. The chain carries TRBV5-4 and TRBJ2-3; D may be TRBD1 (5 bases). The CDR3 covers 17 residues. The germline V gene encodes CDR1 SGHNT and CDR2 YYREEE (reference sequence). Trimming took 4 bases from V and 2 from J, leaving 20 bases between them. Using reference TRBV5-4 and TRBJ2-3 for the parts outside the CDR3, the full variable domain is ETGVTQSPTHLIKTRGQQVTLRCSSQSGHNTVSWYQQALGQGPQFIFQYYREEENGRGNFPPRFSGLQFPNYSSELNVNALELDDSALYLCASSVDGHPSHTDTQYFGPGTRLTVL.

Points on this clonotype: At one boundary the junction diverges from the germline segment, which might be a read error. The rearrangement links TRBV28 to TRBJ2-3; D is ambiguous. Germline V gene data show CDR1 as MDHEN and CDR2 as SYDVKM. This CDR3 is built from 13 residues. CDR3 residues: CARSLNSADTKYF. CDR3 bases: TGTGCCAGAAGTCTTAACAGCGCTGATACGAAGTATTTT.

A word on this clonotype: The CDR3 end shows no conserved phenylalanine or tryptophan, and so a read error is likely. Because the CDR3's place on the DNA is in doubt, the DNA is left out and the CDR3 is given as listed by TCRdb. The gene calls are TRBV11-2 and TRBJ2-2. The CDR3 comprises 16 residues, both ends counted. Germline assignment: CDR1 SGHAT and CDR2 FQNNGV. CDR3 sequence reads: CASSPDPQLKTGELLI.

This clonotype was counted a single time. A much larger clone differs from this one at a single base, so this may be a read error. The chain carries TRBV9 and TRBJ1-5; D is ambiguous. This CDR3 comprises 14 residues. The germline V gene encodes CDR1 SGDLS and CDR2 YYNGEE. Between the trimmed V and J ends, which lost 7 bases and 9 bases, there was a span of 20 bases. The CDR3 DNA follows: TGTGCCAGCGGCACTCACAAGGCCCCGAGGCCCCAGCATTTT. It specifies CASGTHKAPRPQHF.

The rearrangement joins TRBV20-1 to TRBJ2-3; TRBD2 is a possible D gene (6 bases). Germline assignment: CDR1 DFQATT and CDR2 SNEGSKA (reference sequence). The CDR3 covers 15 residues. CDR3 protein: CSGGDIRDHTDTQYF. Written as DNA, the CDR3 is TGCAGCGGCGGGGATATACGGGACCACACAGATACGCAGTATTTT.

On this clonotype itself: Since the CDR3 does not end with the conserved phenylalanine or tryptophan, this likely comes from a read error. This rearrangement joins TRBV11-2 to TRBJ2-7; D gene uncertain. CDR1 and CDR2 from the germline V gene are SGHAT and FQNNGV. Trimming stripped 1 base from V and 6 bases from J, with 16 bases between. CDR3 length: 15 residues. In DNA form, the CDR3 reads TGTGCCAGCAGCTTAGGCCCAGGCCATAGGTCCGAGCAGTACCTC. This gives the protein CASSLGPGHRSEQYL.

V gene TRBV10-3 combines with J gene TRBJ2-7; 11 bases match TRBD2. Trimming cost V 11 bases and J 10 bases; bases outside gene matches: 13. Germline values: CDR1 ENHRY, CDR2 SYGVKD. The CDR3 is made up of 13 amino acids. CDR3 sequence reads: CAVKLAGAGDQYF. The CDR3, as DNA: TGTGCCGTCAAACTAGCGGGAGCAGGCGACCAGTACTTC.

A word on this clonotype: A read error may account for a junction end that differs from germline. The chain uses TRBV11-2 and TRBJ1-5, with no clear D. The CDR3 is made up of 14 amino acids. The germline CDR1 and CDR2 sequences are SGHAT and FQNNGV. The CDR3 is CACSLNLAGQPQHF. CDR3 in DNA: TGTGCATGCAGCTTAAATCTCGCTGGCCAGCCCCAACATTTT.

This chain links TRBV7-2 with TRBJ1-6; D not certain. Germline-derived CDR1 and CDR2 are SGHTA and FQGNSA. Trimming took off 1 base at V and 9 bases at J, with 16 bases between the two ends. The CDR3 has 16 amino acids. The CDR3: CASSLGGRSRTSPLHF. CDR3 coding DNA: TGTGCCAGCAGCTTAGGTGGCAGGTCGCGTACTTCACCCCTCCACTTT.

About this clonotype: A much larger clone lies a single base off, so this may be a read error. V gene TRBV11-2 combines with J gene TRBJ2-7, with 7 bases identical to TRBD1. This CDR3 has 12 residues. Per the germline V gene, CDR1 is SGHAT and CDR2 is FQNNGV. With 5 bases clipped from V and 10 bases from J, the junction kept 8 bases outside the gene matches. In nucleotides, the CDR3 is TGTGCCAGCAGCCAGACAGGGTTCGACCAGTACTTC. As protein: CASSQTGFDQYF.

Notes on this clonotype: Germline and junction disagree at one end, which may indicate a read error. The CDR3 reads CACSVLEGGPRSNTGELFF. The DNA for the CDR3 is TGTGCCTGCAGCGTACTAGAGGGAGGGCCCCGTTCGAACACCGGGGAGCTGTTTTTT. The V gene is TRBV4-3, the J gene TRBJ2-2, with 7 bases lining up with TRBD2. Germline V CDR1 and CDR2: LGHNA, YSLEER. The CDR3 consists of 19 residues.

The chain is built from TRBV11-2 and TRBJ2-3; TRBD1 agrees at 7 bases. Germline CDR1 SGHAT, CDR2 FQNNGV. J lost 12 bases, V lost 5 bases, and 20 bases had no gene match. This CDR3 spans 16 amino acids. The CDR3 sequence is CASSQTRQGRGDIQYF. The CDR3 DNA reads as TGTGCCAGCAGCCAGACGCGACAGGGAAGGGGAGATATTCAGTATTTT.

About this clonotype: The junction departs from germline at one end; a sequencing error may be responsible. The chain uses TRBV7-8 and TRBJ2-3, with a possible D match to TRBD2 (5 bases). This CDR3 spans 14 amino acids. The V gene's germline CDR1 is SGHVS and CDR2 FQNEAQ. The CDR3 here is CASSLSSCRDTQYF. The CDR3 DNA reads TGTGCCAGCAGCTTGTCTAGCTGTCGGGATACACAGTATTTT.

Remarks on this clonotype: Relative to the germline gene, one junction end is altered; a read error may explain this. V gene TRBV29-1 combines with J gene TRBJ2-3, with 11 bases fitting TRBD2. CDR3 length: 16 residues. Germline V lookup: CDR1 SQVTM, CDR2 ANQGSEA. The CDR3 region has the DNA TGTATCGTTACACTAGCGGGAGCTTATTCCCCGGATACGCAGTATTTT. Translating gives CIVTLAGAYSPDTQYF.

The table lists this clonotype with many counts. The chain employs TRBV6-5 and TRBJ2-1; 7 positions agree with TRBD2. The germline V gene has CDR1 MNHEY and CDR2 SVGAGI. V shed 5 bases, J shed 9 bases, and the junction held 7 bases outside the gene matches. The CDR3 spans 13 residues. Written as DNA, the CDR3 is TGTGCCAGCAGTCACGGACTAGACGGTGAGCAGTTCTTC. It translates to CASSHGLDGEQFF.